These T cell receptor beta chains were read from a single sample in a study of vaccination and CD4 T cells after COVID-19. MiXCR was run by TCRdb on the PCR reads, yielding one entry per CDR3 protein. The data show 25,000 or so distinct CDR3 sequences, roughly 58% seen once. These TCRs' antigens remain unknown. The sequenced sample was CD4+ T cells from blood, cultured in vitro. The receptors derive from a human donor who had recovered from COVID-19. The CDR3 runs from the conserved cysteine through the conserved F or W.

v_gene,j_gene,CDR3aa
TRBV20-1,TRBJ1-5,CSAPSIAGTGNQPQHF
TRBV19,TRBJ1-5,CASSKTPQGSNQPQHF
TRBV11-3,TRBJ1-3,CASSLDFPAAIYF
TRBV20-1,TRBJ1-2,CSARRGNGYTF
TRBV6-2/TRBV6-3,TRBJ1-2,CASIWGGLRGHGYTF
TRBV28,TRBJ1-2,CASTPSWTLNYGYTF
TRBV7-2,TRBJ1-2,CASSPRGTGGRNYGYTF
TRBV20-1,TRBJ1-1,CSALGNTEAFF
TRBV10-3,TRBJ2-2,CAISVLGLSTGELFF
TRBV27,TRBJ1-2,CASSSRGGYGYTF
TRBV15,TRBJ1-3,CATSSNSGNTIYF
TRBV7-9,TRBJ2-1,CASSLRDRPPYEQFF
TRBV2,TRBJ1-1,CASIGGPLNTEAFF
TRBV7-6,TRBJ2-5,CASSPMTNAETQYF
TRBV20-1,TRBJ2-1,CSARGPYNEQFF
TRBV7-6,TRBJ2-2,CASLRDRGLTGELFF
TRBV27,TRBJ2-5,CASSLSGTLQETQYF
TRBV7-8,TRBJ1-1,CASSSGQASTEAFF
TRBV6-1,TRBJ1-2,CASTHHANYGYTF
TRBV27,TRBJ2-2,CASSSQQIYTGELFF